The entry below describes one T cell receptor beta chain. The sample is drawn from a study of blood T cell repertoires in COVID-19. Study background: Sample material is recorded as cDNA or gDNA derived from T cells, B-cell-depleted T cells, or PBMCs.

Sequenced by immunoSEQ multiplex PCR; TCRdb stores in-frame clones only, minus some. The sample has fewer than 350,000 clones; approximately 88% are singletons. Germline-derived CDR1 and CDR2 are MDHEN and SYDVKM. V was trimmed by 6 bases and J by 8 bases, leaving 13 bases between them. This CDR3 has 12 amino acids. The sequencing input was peripheral blood. The J gene is TRBJ1-2, the V gene TRBV28; D is undetermined. The source of this sequence is a young woman with COVID-19, enrolled during active disease. The CDR3 is CASSRPTGGYTF. The CDR3 DNA reads as TGTGCCAGCAGCCGCCCTACCGGGGGCTACACCTTC.